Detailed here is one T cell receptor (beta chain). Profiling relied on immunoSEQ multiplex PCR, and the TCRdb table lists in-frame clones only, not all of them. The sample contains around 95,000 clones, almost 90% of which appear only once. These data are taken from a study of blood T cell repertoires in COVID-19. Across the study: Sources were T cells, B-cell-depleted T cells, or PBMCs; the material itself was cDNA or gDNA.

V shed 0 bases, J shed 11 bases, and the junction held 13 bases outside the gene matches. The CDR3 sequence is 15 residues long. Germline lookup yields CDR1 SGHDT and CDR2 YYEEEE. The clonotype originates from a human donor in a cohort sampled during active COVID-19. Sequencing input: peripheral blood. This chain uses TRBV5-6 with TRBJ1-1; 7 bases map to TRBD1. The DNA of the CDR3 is TGTGCCAGCAGCTTGGTCTCAAGGGGGCTACACGAGGCTTTCTTT. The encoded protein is CASSLVSRGLHEAFF.